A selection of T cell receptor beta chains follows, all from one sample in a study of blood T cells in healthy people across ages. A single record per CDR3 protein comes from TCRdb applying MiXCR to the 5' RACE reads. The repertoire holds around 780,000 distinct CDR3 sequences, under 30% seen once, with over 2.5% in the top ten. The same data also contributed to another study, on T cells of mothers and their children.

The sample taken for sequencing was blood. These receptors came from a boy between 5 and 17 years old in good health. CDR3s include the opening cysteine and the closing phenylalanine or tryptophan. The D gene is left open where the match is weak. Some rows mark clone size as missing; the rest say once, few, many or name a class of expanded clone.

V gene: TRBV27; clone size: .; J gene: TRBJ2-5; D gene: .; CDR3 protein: CASSSGHFGETQYF; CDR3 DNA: TGTGCCAGCAGTTCGGGACATTTCGGGGAGACCCAGTACTTC
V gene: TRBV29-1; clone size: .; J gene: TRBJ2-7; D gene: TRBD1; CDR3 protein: CSAGTGNREQYF; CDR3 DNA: TGCAGCGCCGGGACAGGGAACAGGGAGCAGTACTTC
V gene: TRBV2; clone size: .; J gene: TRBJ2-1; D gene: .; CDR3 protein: CASSPTGTTINEQFF; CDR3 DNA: TGTGCCAGCTCTCCAACCGGGACAACCATCAATGAGCAGTTCTTC
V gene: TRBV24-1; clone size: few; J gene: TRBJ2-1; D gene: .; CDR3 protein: CATSAGQFYNEQFF; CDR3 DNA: TGTGCCACCAGCGCGGGACAGTTCTACAATGAGCAGTTCTTC
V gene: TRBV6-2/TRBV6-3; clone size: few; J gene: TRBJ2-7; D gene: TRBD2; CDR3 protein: CASSYSRAVGGEQYF; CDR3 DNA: TGTGCCAGCAGTTACTCACGAGCGGTCGGGGGGGAGCAGTACTTC
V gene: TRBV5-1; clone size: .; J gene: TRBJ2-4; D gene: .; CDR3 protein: CASSRMGGGKNIQYF; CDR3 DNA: TGCGCCAGCAGCCGGATGGGAGGCGGCAAAAACATTCAGTACTTC
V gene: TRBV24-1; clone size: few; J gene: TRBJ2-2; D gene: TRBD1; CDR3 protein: CATSDPRQGDTGELFF; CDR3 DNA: TGTGCCACCAGTGATCCTCGGCAGGGGGACACCGGGGAGCTGTTTTTT
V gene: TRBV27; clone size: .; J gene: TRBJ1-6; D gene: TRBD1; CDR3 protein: CASRPGTGYSPLHF; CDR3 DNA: TGTGCCAGCAGGCCAGGGACAGGTTATTCACCCCTCCACTTT
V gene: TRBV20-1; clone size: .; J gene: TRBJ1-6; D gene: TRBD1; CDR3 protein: CSAAQGDSPLHF; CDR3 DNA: TGCAGTGCTGCGCAGGGGGATTCACCCCTCCACTTT
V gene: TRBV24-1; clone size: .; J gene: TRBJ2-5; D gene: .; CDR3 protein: CATTPGTAQETQYF; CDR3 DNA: TGTGCCACCACTCCCGGGACTGCCCAAGAGACCCAGTACTTC
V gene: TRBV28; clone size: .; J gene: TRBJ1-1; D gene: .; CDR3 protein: CASSFLTEAFF; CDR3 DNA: TGTGCCAGCAGTTTTCTAACTGAAGCTTTCTTT
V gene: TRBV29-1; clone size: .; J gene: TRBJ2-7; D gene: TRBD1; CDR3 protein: CSVVWDRGAYEQYF; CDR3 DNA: TGCAGCGTAGTATGGGACAGGGGGGCCTACGAGCAGTACTTC
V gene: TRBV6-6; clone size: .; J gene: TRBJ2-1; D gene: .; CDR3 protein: CANSYVEGVGEQFF; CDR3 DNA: TGTGCCAACAGTTACGTCGAGGGAGTCGGTGAGCAGTTCTTC
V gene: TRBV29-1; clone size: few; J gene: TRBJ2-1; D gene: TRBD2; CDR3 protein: CSVTGTSTYNEQFF; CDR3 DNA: TGCAGCGTTACCGGGACTAGCACCTACAATGAGCAGTTCTTC
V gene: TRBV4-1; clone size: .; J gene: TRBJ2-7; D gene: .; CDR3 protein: CASSQRLTNAYEQYF; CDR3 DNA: TGCGCCAGCAGCCAAAGACTTACCAATGCCTACGAGCAGTACTTC
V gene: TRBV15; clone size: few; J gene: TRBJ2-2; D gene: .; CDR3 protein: CATSGRQGGGELFF; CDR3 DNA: TGTGCCACCAGCGGGCGACAGGGAGGAGGGGAGCTGTTTTTT
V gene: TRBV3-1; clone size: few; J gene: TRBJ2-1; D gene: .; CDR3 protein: CASSHYPHNEQFF; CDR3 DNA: TGTGCCAGCAGCCATTACCCCCACAATGAGCAGTTCTTC
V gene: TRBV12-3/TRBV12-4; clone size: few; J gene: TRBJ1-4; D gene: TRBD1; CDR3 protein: CASSLSVGQGGEKLFF; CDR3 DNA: TGTGCCAGCAGTTTAAGTGTAGGACAGGGGGGGGAAAAACTGTTTTTT
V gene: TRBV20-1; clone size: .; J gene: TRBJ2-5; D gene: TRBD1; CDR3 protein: CSARVTDRGGETQCF; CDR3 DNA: TGCAGTGCTAGAGTGACGGACAGGGGAGGGGAGACCCAGTGCTTC
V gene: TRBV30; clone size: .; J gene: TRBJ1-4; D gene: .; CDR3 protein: CAWSRGREKLFF; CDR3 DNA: TGTGCCTGGAGCCGGGGAAGGGAAAAACTGTTTTTT
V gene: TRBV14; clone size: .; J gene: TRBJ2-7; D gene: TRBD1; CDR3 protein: CASSQENRGPHEQYF; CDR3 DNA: TGTGCCAGCAGCCAAGAGAACAGGGGACCCCACGAGCAGTACTTC
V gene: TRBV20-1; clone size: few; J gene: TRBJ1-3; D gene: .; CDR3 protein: CSARVGGIYSGNTIYF; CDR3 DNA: TGCAGTGCTAGAGTGGGCGGAATTTACTCTGGAAACACCATATATTTT
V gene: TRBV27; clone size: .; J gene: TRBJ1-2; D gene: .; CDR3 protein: CASSSEASIYGYTF; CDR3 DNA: TGTGCCAGCAGTTCGGAGGCTTCGATCTATGGCTACACCTTC
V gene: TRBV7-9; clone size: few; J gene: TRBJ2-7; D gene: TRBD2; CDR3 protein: CASSQQRGGGYEQYF; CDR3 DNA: TGTGCCAGCAGCCAACAGCGGGGTGGGGGCTACGAGCAGTACTTC
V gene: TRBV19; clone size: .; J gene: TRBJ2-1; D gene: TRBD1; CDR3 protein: CASSTHRDRLYNEQFF; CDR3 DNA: TGTGCCAGTAGCACTCACCGGGACAGGCTTTACAATGAGCAGTTCTTC
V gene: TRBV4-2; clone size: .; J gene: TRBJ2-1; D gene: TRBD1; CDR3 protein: CASSQERDRGLNEQFF; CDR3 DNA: TGTGCCAGCAGCCAAGAAAGGGACAGGGGGCTCAATGAACAGTTCTTC
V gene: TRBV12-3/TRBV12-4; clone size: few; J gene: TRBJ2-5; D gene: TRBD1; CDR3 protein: CASTLGTDQETQYF; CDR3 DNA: TGTGCCAGCACTTTGGGGACAGACCAAGAGACCCAGTACTTC
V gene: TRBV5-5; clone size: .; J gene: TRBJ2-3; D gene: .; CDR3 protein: CASSDPGPTDTQYF; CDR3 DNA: TGTGCCAGCAGTGATCCGGGCCCCACAGATACGCAGTATTTT
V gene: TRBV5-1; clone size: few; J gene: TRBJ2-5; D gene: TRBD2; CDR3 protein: CASSSPSGGDRETQYF; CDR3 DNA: TGCGCCAGCAGCTCACCTAGCGGGGGAGACAGGGAGACCCAGTACTTC
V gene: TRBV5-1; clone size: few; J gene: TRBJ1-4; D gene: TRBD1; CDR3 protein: CASSDGQGGEKLFF; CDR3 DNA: TGCGCCAGCAGCGATGGACAGGGGGGTGAAAAACTGTTTTTT
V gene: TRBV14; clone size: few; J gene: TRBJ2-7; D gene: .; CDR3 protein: CASSSGRRSLLYEQYF; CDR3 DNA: TGTGCCAGCAGCTCAGGAAGAAGATCTCTCCTCTACGAGCAGTACTTC
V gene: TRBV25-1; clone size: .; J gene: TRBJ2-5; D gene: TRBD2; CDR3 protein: CASRTTSGTSKGEETQYF; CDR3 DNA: TGTGCCAGCCGAACGACTAGCGGGACCTCAAAAGGGGAAGAGACCCAGTACTTC
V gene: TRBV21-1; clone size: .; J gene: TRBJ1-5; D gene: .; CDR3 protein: CASSCRAQRGQPQHF; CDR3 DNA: TGTGCCAGCAGCTGCCGGGCCCAAAGGGGTCAGCCCCAGCATTTT
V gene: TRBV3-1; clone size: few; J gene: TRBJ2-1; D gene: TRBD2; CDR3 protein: CASSQGGGPWGEQFF; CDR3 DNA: TGTGCCAGCAGTCAGGGCGGGGGGCCCTGGGGTGAGCAGTTCTTC
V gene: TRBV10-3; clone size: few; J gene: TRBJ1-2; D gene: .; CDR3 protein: CAIRDAGSYGYTF; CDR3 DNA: TGTGCCATCCGTGACGCAGGCTCCTATGGCTACACCTTC
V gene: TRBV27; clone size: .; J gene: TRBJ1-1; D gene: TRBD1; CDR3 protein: CASSFVRGAEAFF; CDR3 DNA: TGTGCCAGCAGTTTTGTCAGGGGGGCTGAAGCTTTCTTT
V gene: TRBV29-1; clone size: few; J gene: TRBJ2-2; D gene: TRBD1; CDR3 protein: CSVDGPGQGGGGELFF; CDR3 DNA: TGCAGCGTTGACGGCCCTGGACAGGGGGGCGGCGGGGAGCTGTTTTTT
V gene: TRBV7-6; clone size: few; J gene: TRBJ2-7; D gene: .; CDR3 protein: CAGSFRGTAYEQYF; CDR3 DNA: TGTGCCGGCAGCTTTAGGGGGACTGCCTACGAGCAGTACTTC
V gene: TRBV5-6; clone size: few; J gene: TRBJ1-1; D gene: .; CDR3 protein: CASSLVGRGFTEAFF; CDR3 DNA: TGTGCCAGCAGCTTGGTTGGCAGGGGATTCACTGAAGCTTTCTTT
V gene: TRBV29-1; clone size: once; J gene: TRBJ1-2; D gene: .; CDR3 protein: CSGTGMDTNYGYTF; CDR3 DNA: TGCAGCGGCACAGGGATGGATACTAACTATGGCTACACCTTC
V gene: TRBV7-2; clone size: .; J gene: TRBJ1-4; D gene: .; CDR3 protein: CASSSRTLWGATNEKLFF; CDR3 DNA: TGTGCCAGCAGCTCCCGGACCTTGTGGGGTGCGACTAATGAAAAACTGTTTTTT